A selection of T cell receptor beta chains follows, all from one sample in a study of blood T cell repertoires in COVID-19. The method was immunoSEQ multiplex PCR; TCRdb's version includes in-frame clones alone and lacks a portion of them. The table has about 210,000 clones, 70% to 90% seen once. The sample was PBMCs or T cells enriched from blood (not recorded which). These receptors were taken from a woman younger than 30 who had recovered from COVID-19. Both conserved end residues are part of each CDR3. A D gene is named only where the DNA matches it firmly. A row's size may be missing; if present it is once, few, many or a size class.

clone_size	v_call	d_call	j_call	cdr3_nt	cdr3_aa
once	TRBV24-1	TRBD2	TRBJ2-3	TGTGCCACCAGTGACGCTGGACTAGCGGGGGACCTCACAGATACGCAGTATTTT	CATSDAGLAGDLTDTQYF
.	TRBV25-1	.	TRBJ1-2	TGTGCCAGCTACAGTAGCTATGGCTACACCTTC	CASYSSYGYTF
.	TRBV18	TRBD1	TRBJ1-4	TGTGCCAGCTCCCTCACAGGGGGTGCAACTAATGAAAAACTGTTTTTT	CASSLTGGATNEKLFF
.	TRBV19	TRBD2	TRBJ2-3	TGTGCCAGTAGTATAGCGAGGCTAGCGGGCACAGATACGCAGTATTTT	CASSIARLAGTDTQYF
.	TRBV20-1	.	TRBJ2-7	TGCAGTGCTGACGAGAGGGACGAGCAGTACTTC	CSADERDEQYF
.	TRBV5-1	.	TRBJ1-2	TGCGCCAGCAGCTTGGAGCCAGGGGAGAGCTATGGCTACACCTTC	CASSLEPGESYGYTF
.	TRBV28	.	TRBJ1-3	TGTGCCAGCAGTTTATTTCCGTTTGACAGCTCTGGAAACACCATATATTTT	CASSLFPFDSSGNTIYF
.	TRBV3-1/TRBV3-2	.	TRBJ1-1	TGTGCCAGCAGCCAAGAGGCACACGCTGAAGCTTTCTTT	CASSQEAHAEAFF
.	TRBV11-2	TRBD1	TRBJ2-1	TGTGCCAGCAGCTTAGATTGGGACAGGGGGCGGGAAATTGATGAGCAGTTCTTC	CASSLDWDRGREIDEQFF
.	TRBV5-1	TRBD2	TRBJ2-7	TGCGCCAGCAGCTCCGGACTAGCGGGGGGGCCGGTCCGGTCCTACGAGCAGTACTTC	CASSSGLAGGPVRSYEQYF
.	TRBV5-1	.	TRBJ2-1	TGCGCCAGCAGCTCGGACGGGGCGGGGTACAATGAGCAGTTCTTC	CASSSDGAGYNEQFF
.	TRBV5-1	.	TRBJ1-1	TGCGCCAGCAGCTTTCTGGGGGCGAGGAACACTGAAGCTTTCTTT	CASSFLGARNTEAFF
.	TRBV7-9	.	TRBJ2-7	TGTGCCAGCAGCTTAACGGTCTACGAGCAGTACTTC	CASSLTVYEQYF
.	TRBV3-1/TRBV3-2	TRBD1	TRBJ2-7	TGTGCCAGCAGCCTCCTCGGGACAGGGGGAAACGAGCAGTACTTC	CASSLLGTGGNEQYF
.	TRBV2	TRBD1	TRBJ2-2	TGTGCCAGCAGCCCCGGGACAGTTAGTAGTCGGACCGGGGAGCTGTTTTTT	CASSPGTVSSRTGELFF
.	TRBV14	TRBD1	TRBJ2-7	TGTGCCAGCAGCCCCGCCGGGACAGGGGCCTACGAGCAGTACTTC	CASSPAGTGAYEQYF
.	TRBV6-4	TRBD2	TRBJ2-3	TGTGCCAGCAGTGTAGCGGGGGGGACAGATACGCAGTATTTT	CASSVAGGTDTQYF